Listed below are T cell receptor beta chains from one sample, sequenced in a study of tumor-infiltrating lymphocytes in primary liver carcinoma. TCRdb called the multiplex PCR reads again in MiXCR, with one record for every CDR3 protein. Of more than 150,000 distinct CDR3 sequences detected, about 60% appear once; the ten largest clones hold 65% to 80%. Sequenced sample: peripheral blood. These receptors were taken from a man in his forties or fifties with primary liver carcinoma and hepatitis B virus infection. The conserved cysteine and the conserved F or W are not part of the CDR3 here.

TRBV6-1	TRBJ2-3	ASSPGTTPDTQY
TRBV5-4	TRBJ2-1	ASTLEGGNEQF
TRBV5-4	TRBJ2-3	ASSLELARPTDTQY
TRBV10-3	TRBJ1-1	AISESSVNTEAF
TRBV11-2	TRBJ2-1	ASSPTILAGGGNEKF
TRBV6-5	TRBJ2-3	ASSRWGGTSTDTQY
TRBV7-8	TRBJ2-7	DSSLEGGRTSSYEQY
TRBV6-5	TRBJ2-3	ASRPEGALDTQY
TRBV7-8	TRBJ2-7	ASSLRYEQY
TRBV10-1	TRBJ2-3	ASSESDGTDTQY
TRBV29-1	TRBJ2-3	SIVVSLGDTQY
TRBV12-3/TRBV12-4	TRBJ2-7	ASSWGQSYEQY
TRBV16	TRBJ2-7	ASSQSVGAEQY
TRBV11-2	TRBJ2-5	ASSFLNGGEETQY
TRBV6-1	TRBJ2-1	ASSRLAFSSYNEQF
TRBV28	TRBJ2-1	ANSGGSSGRGGYNEQF
TRBV19	TRBJ2-2	ASSIRRANTGELF
TRBV12-3/TRBV12-4	TRBJ2-1	ASSVGQGVNEQF
TRBV14	TRBJ1-2	ASSQVPNDYT
TRBV6-5	TRBJ2-2	ASSYSIPPGVGELF
TRBV7-8	TRBJ2-5	ASTRQGDTQETQY
TRBV10-3	TRBJ2-7	AIAFGGPSYEQY
TRBV12-3/TRBV12-4	TRBJ1-1	ASSFSGLSGTEAF
TRBV5-4	TRBJ2-1	ASSLIDREQF
TRBV6-6	TRBJ2-1	ASGQWGEGGNEQF
TRBV12-3/TRBV12-4	TRBJ1-4	ASSLAGNEKLF
TRBV6-5	TRBJ2-5	ASSYSRDNWETQY
TRBV6-5	TRBJ1-4	ASSYSNRQNEKLF
TRBV6-1	TRBJ2-3	ASSGTSRTDTQY
TRBV6-5	TRBJ2-1	ASSYRTSPDYNEQF
TRBV11-2	TRBJ2-3	ASSLKEIPTPVFPDTQY
TRBV12-3/TRBV12-4	TRBJ1-2	ASRTGKGYT
TRBV11-2	TRBJ2-3	ASSFPTGLSTDTQY
TRBV11-2	TRBJ2-2	ASSSGRLLLGELF
TRBV10-3	TRBJ2-7	VISESSGLKWDEQY
TRBV6-5	TRBJ2-7	ASIYIAGVYEQY
TRBV5-5	TRBJ2-3	ASSLGLASGATDTQY
TRBV4-2	TRBJ2-5	ASSQEGQAGVETQY
TRBV4-1	TRBJ2-7	ASSQGTGTEQY
TRBV11-2	-	ARSLEGGASAYEQF
TRBV12-3/TRBV12-4	TRBJ2-1	ASSFIQGEQF
TRBV6-2/TRBV6-3	TRBJ2-7	ASSYSPLQGQY
TRBV28	TRBJ1-2	ASTSSGTEGTPDALYGYT